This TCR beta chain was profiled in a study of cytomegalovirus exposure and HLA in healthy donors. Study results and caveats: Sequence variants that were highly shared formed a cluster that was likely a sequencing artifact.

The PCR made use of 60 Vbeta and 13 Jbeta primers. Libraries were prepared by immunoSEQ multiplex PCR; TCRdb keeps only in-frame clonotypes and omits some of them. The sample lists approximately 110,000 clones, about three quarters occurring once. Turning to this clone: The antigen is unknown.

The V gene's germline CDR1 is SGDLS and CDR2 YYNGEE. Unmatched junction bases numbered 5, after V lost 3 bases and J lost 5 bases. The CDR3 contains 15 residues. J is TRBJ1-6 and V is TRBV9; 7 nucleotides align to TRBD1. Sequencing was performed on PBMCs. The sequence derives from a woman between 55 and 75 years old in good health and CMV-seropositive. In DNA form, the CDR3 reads TGTGCCAGCAGCGCACAAGACAGGGATAATTCACCCCTCCACTTT. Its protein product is CASSAQDRDNSPLHF.